This entry is about one T cell receptor (beta chain). The sample comes from a study of graft-versus-host responses after intestinal transplantation. Study-wide results and limits: High graft-versus-host to host-versus-graft clonal ratios were seen in allografts of patients with graft-donor T cell macrochimerism. An association linked early post-transplant HvG declines with peak circulating GvH clone levels.

Responders (about 200,000, CFSE-labeled) were co-plated with about 200,000 irradiated, violet-dye-labeled stimulators. Sorting of proliferating CFSE-low CD3+CD4+ and CD3+CD8+ responders took place after the reaction. Clones were read by immunoSEQ multiplex PCR, and TCRdb kept only the in-frame ones, dropping some. The profile shows around 5,000 clones, 25% to 30% of them singletons. Germline V gene data show CDR1 as LGHNT and CDR2 as FRNRAP. The length of the CDR3 is 16 residues. V lost 6 bases to trimming and J lost 4 bases; unmatched junction nucleotides: 12. Sequences were derived from alloreactive CD8+ T cells from a mixed lymphocyte reaction culture, sampled before intestinal transplant. The subset was: CFSE-low proliferating T cells sorted from approximately 6-day pre-transplant mixed lymphocyte reaction (GvH or HvG direction). The chain combines TRBV12-5 with TRBJ2-7, with 10 positions matching TRBD1. This receptor was obtained from a human patient who received an intestinal transplant. Here the CDR3 DNA reads TGTGCTAGTGGGCAACTCTCCGGGACAGGGGAGTACGAGCAGTACTTC. Translated, it gives CASGQLSGTGEYEQYF.